The sequence of this T cell receptor (beta chain) was determined in a study of CD8+ T cells in alopecia areata. Study-level findings and limits: Among patients, TCR sharing was less clear than in mice, a difference possibly due in part to HLA diversity in the patient population. Normal-skin resident alphabeta T cells also appear among scalp sample sequences.

As for this clone: The target antigen is unknown.

It was from PBMCs that CD4+ and CD8+ T cells were sorted. Sequencing used cDNA as its template, made by extracting RNA and reverse transcribing it. Only in-frame clones appear in the TCRdb table, and some are missing; sequencing was by immunoSEQ multiplex PCR. The sample yields some 160,000 clones, less than 65% seen once. There are 14 residues in the CDR3. The V gene's germline CDR1 is SQVTM and CDR2 ANQGSEA. With 4 bases removed from V and 4 bases from J, the gap between germline ends came to 14 bases. The TCR comes from a human donor in good health. The rearrangement joins TRBV29-1 to TRBJ2-1; tentative D call: TRBD2 (5 bases). The sequencing input was CD8+ T cells sorted from blood. The CDR3 bases are TGCAGCGTTGGACCGGTCCGGGGTTACAATGAGCAGTTCTTC. It translates to CSVGPVRGYNEQFF.